Below, 15 T cell receptor beta chains from the same sample are listed, as sequenced in a study of a mutant IDH1 vaccine in newly diagnosed glioma. No antigen has been assigned to these receptors. TCRdb's table, derived via immunoSEQ multiplex PCR, lists solely in-frame clones and lacks some. This table has approximately 24,000 clones, approximately 80% appearing once. Time point given: week 5, during vaccination. Each vaccine dose was 300 ug of mutant IDH1 20-mer peptide, with topical imiquimod. Material: PBMCs, obtained from a glioma patient whose treatment included an IDH1 peptide vaccine. The receptors were gathered from a man in his forties or fifties with glioma.

V gene TRBV21-1 combines with J gene TRBJ1-6. TRBV21-1 is an annotated pseudogene. The CDR3 consists of 13 residues. This chain's CDR3 is CASEAERVRSLHF. The CDR3 DNA reads as TGTGCCAGCGAAGCAGAAAGAGTTCGATCCCTCCACTTT.

The chain is built from TRBV7-9 and TRBJ2-4, with 11 positions matching TRBD1. Unmatched junction bases numbered 7, after V lost 5 bases and J lost 7 bases. Per germline, CDR1 SEHNR and CDR2 FQNEAQ (reference sequence). The CDR3 extends over 15 amino acids. The CDR3 nucleotides read TGTGCCAGCAGCATAAGCCGGGACAGGGGGAACATTCAGTACTTC. It encodes CASSISRDRGNIQYF.

The rearrangement links TRBV27 to TRBJ2-3; 9 bases line up with TRBD2. V trimming: 6 bases; J trimming: 9 bases; junction bases outside the gene matches: 4. Germline CDR1 is MNHEY and CDR2 is SMNVEV (reference sequence). This CDR3 region has 12 residues. The CDR3 sequence: CASSTGTSTQYF. Written as DNA, the CDR3 is TGTGCCAGCAGCACCGGGACTAGCACGCAGTATTTT.

This chain links TRBV29-1 with TRBJ2-1; 12 bases map to TRBD2. The V gene end was trimmed by 5 bases and the J gene end by 12 bases; junction bases not matched to a gene: 8. The germline CDR1 and CDR2 sequences are SQVTM and ANQGSEA. The CDR3 runs to 13 residues. CDR3 in DNA: TGCAGCGTTTTGACTAGCGGGAGTCGTATGCAGTTCTTC. Encoded protein: CSVLTSGSRMQFF.

J is TRBJ2-2 and V is TRBV5-4, with 9 bases lining up with TRBD1. Losses at the gene ends were 4 bases for V and 5 bases for J; bases not matched to a gene: 9. The CDR3 length is 16 residues. Germline values: CDR1 SGHNT, CDR2 YYREEE (reference sequence). The CDR3 sequence: CASSPAGTGRTGELFF. The CDR3 DNA reads TGTGCCAGCAGCCCTGCCGGGACAGGGAGGACCGGGGAGCTGTTTTTT.

The CDR3 region is CASSLDQNYGYTF. The CDR3 nucleotides read TGTGCCAGCAGCTTAGATCAGAACTATGGCTACACCTTC. This rearrangement joins TRBV7-2 to TRBJ1-2, with D unclear. Germline CDR1 is SGHTA and CDR2 is FQGNSA. V was shortened by 1 base and J by 2 bases, with 5 bases between the two germline ends. The CDR3 is 13 residues long.

The chain couples TRBV5-4 to TRBJ1-2; perhaps TRBD1 as D (6 bases). The CDR3 extends over 14 amino acids. Germline V gene lookup returns CDR1 SGHNT and CDR2 YYREEE (reference sequence). V shed 4 bases and J shed 3 bases, with 13 bases lying between them. In nucleotides, the CDR3 is TGTGCCAGCAGCCTCATGGACAGCCACTATGGCTACACCTTC. This sequence encodes CASSLMDSHYGYTF.

The V call is TRBV5-8, the J call TRBJ2-5; 8 bases fit TRBD1. This CDR3 has 13 amino acids. The trim removed 4 bases at V and 4 bases at J, leaving 3 bases unmatched. Germline values: CDR1 SGHTS, CDR2 YDEGEE. The CDR3 reads CASSPRGPETQYF. The CDR3 nucleotides read TGTGCCAGCAGCCCCAGGGGGCCAGAGACCCAGTACTTC.

This rearrangement joins TRBV5-6 to TRBJ2-3; 13 nucleotides align to TRBD2. With V trimmed by 0 bases and J by 2 bases, 3 bases remained unmatched. The germline CDR1 and CDR2 sequences are SGHDT and YYEEEE. The CDR3 runs to 17 residues. The CDR3 bases are TGTGCCAGCAGCTTGGACGGACTAGCGGGAGCCACAGATACGCAGTATTTT. As protein: CASSLDGLAGATDTQYF.

The chain combines TRBV4-3 with TRBJ2-1; tentatively, D is TRBD2 (6 bases). V gave up 0 bases and J gave up 0 bases, with 15 bases separating them. Germline CDR1 reads LGHNA; CDR2 reads YSLEER. The CDR3 is 18 amino acids. CDR3 loop: CASSQDPVVGGSYNEQFF. In DNA form, the CDR3 reads TGCGCCAGCAGCCAAGACCCCGTAGTGGGAGGCTCCTACAATGAGCAGTTCTTC.

This rearrangement joins TRBV29-1 to TRBJ2-3; tentative D call: TRBD1 (5 bases). The CDR3 has 13 amino acids. Trimming shortened V by 3 bases and J by 3 bases, and 10 bases separated the two germline ends. The germline V gene has CDR1 SQVTM and CDR2 ANQGSEA. The CDR3: CSVDRASTDTQYF. The CDR3 DNA sequence: TGCAGCGTTGACAGGGCCTCGACAGATACGCAGTATTTT.

The chain carries TRBV6-6 and TRBJ1-2; D may be TRBD1 (6 bases). CDR3 length: 14 residues. Germline V lookup: CDR1 MNHNY, CDR2 SVGAGI (reference sequence). Between the trimmed V and J ends, which lost 4 bases and 6 bases, there was a span of 15 bases. Here the CDR3 reads CASSFQGITDGYTF. CDR3 nucleotide sequence: TGTGCCAGCAGTTTTCAGGGGATTACTGATGGCTACACCTTC.

The chain is built from TRBV5-6 and TRBJ2-5; 8 bases agree with TRBD1. The J call may not be correct, given that the DNA end is closer to TRBJ2-7. The CDR3 length is 15 residues. From germline, CDR1 is SGHDT and CDR2 YYEEEE. The CDR3: CASSLAGTGFHEQYF. The CDR3 coding sequence is TGTGCCAGCAGCTTGGCCGGGACAGGATTCCACGAGCAGTACTTC.

This clone occurred a few times. The chain is built from TRBV18 and TRBJ1-2; tentative D call: TRBD1 (5 bases). The CDR3 covers 14 residues. Trimming removed 5 bases at V and 6 bases at J, with 16 bases between. The V gene's germline CDR1 is KGHSH and CDR2 LQKENI. The DNA of the CDR3 is TGTGCCAGCTCATTTCAAATCACAGGAGATGGCTACACCTTC. Translating gives CASSFQITGDGYTF.

This chain uses TRBV7-9 with TRBJ1-2; TRBD1 might be the D (5 bases). Germline V gene data show CDR1 as SEHNR and CDR2 as FQNEAQ (reference sequence). The CDR3 runs 16 residues. V was cut by 7 bases and J by 6 bases, with 24 bases left in between. This CDR3 is CASNVGTDERFHGYTF. CDR3 nucleotide sequence: TGTGCCAGCAACGTGGGGACCGACGAGCGCTTTCATGGCTACACCTTC.